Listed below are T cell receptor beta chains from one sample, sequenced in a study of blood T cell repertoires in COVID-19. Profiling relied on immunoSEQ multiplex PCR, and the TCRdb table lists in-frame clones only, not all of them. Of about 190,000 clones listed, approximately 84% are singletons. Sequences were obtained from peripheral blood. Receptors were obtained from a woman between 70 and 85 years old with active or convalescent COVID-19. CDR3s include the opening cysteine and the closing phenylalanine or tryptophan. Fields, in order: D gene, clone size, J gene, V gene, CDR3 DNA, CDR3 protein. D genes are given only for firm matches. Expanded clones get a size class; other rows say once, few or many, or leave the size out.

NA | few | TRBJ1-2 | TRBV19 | TGTGCCAGCGGACAGAAAGCAGGCCTCTCATATGGCTACACCTTC | CASGQKAGLSYGYTF
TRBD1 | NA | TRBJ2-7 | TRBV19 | TGTGCCAGTAGTATAGCCCACGGACAGGGGGGCACCTACGAGCAGTACTTC | CASSIAHGQGGTYEQYF
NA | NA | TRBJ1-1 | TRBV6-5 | TGTGCCAGCAGTTACTCACAGGGTTGGACTGAAGCTTTCTTT | CASSYSQGWTEAFF
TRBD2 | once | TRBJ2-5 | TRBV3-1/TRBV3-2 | TGTGCCAGCAGCCAAGGGTCTAGCGGTAGGGAGACCCAGTACTTC | CASSQGSSGRETQYF
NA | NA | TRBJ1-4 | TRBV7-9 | TGTGCCAGCAGCTCGGACTCGCGTTTCGGTACGAAACTGTTTTTT | CASSSDSRFGTKLFF
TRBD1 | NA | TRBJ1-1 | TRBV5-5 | TGTGCCAGCAGCCTCACAGGGGCTAACACTGAAGCTTTCTTT | CASSLTGANTEAFF
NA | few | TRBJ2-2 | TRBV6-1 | TGTGCCAGCAGTGATCTGGGAGCGGTCACCGGGGAGCTGTTTTTT | CASSDLGAVTGELFF
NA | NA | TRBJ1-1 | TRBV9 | TGTGCCAGCAGCGATATCTCCGGGGGAATGAGGGACACTGAAGCTTTCTTT | CASSDISGGMRDTEAFF
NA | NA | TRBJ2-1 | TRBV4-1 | TGCGCCAGCAGCCTTGAGACGAGGGCATACAATGAGCAGTTCTTC | CASSLETRAYNEQFF
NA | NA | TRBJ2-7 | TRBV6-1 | TGTGCCAGCAGTGAAGCGGCCGGACAAGCCTTCTACGAGCAGTACTTC | CASSEAAGQAFYEQYF
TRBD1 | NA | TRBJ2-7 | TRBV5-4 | TGTGCCAGCAGCTTGCTGGGACAGGCTAAGGACTACGAGCAGTACTTC | CASSLLGQAKDYEQYF
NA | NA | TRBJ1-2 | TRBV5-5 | TGTGCCAGCAGCTTGGGTTACTCTTCTAACTATGGCTACACCTTC | CASSLGYSSNYGYTF